A single sample gave rise to the 6 T cell receptor beta chains below, sequenced in a study of T-cell memory formation after mild COVID-19 (dated by TCRdb to the early 2020s). The library came from 5' RACE. TCRdb records Illumina NovaSeq 6000 as the sequencer. TCRdb applied fastp at Q25 and MiXCR to the public reads, then kept only in-frame beta chains. Every distinct CDR3 protein forms one entry, paired with its most common genes and DNA. The sample profile shows about half a million distinct CDR3 sequences; 15% to 20% of them were found once. Approximately 13% of the sample lies in the top ten. The sequencing input was PBMCs or a T cell subset sorted from them (not recorded which). The receptors stem from an adult woman who had mild COVID-19 (a few samples of this study predate the infection). The sample titles of this study are shuffled in the database, so cell type and time point are left out; the donor was told from shared clones.

This clonotype occurred a few times. V gene TRBV7-3 combines with J gene TRBJ2-3; 13 bases fit TRBD2. V gave up 6 bases and J gave up 4 bases; unmatched junction bases: 4. There are 15 residues in the CDR3. Germline loops: CDR1 SGHTA, CDR2 FQGTGA. The CDR3 DNA reads as TGTGCCAGCAGAGAACTAGCGGGGGGGCCAGATACGCAGTATTTT. Translation gives CASRELAGGPDTQYF.

V usage is TRBV30 and J usage is TRBJ1-1; TRBD1 agrees at 7 bases. Germline V CDR1 and CDR2: GTSNPN, SVGIG (reference sequence). The trim removed 3 bases at V and 4 bases at J, leaving 5 bases unmatched. This CDR3 has 13 residues. The CDR3 region has the DNA TGTGCCTGGAGCGGAACAGGGGTCACTGAAGCTTTCTTT. Translating gives CAWSGTGVTEAFF.

The V and J genes are TRBV7-9 and TRBJ2-1, with D uncertain. V lost 4 bases and J 8 bases, leaving 6 bases between the germline ends. CDR3 length equals 11 residues. Germline CDR1 SEHNR, CDR2 FQNEAQ (reference sequence). CDR3 DNA sequence: TGTGCCAGCAGCTCGTGGGATGAGCAGTTCTTC. Amino acids: CASSSWDEQFF.

The rearrangement uses TRBV6-5 and TRBJ1-5; D ambiguous. The CDR3 totals 13 residues. The germline V gene has CDR1 MNHEY and CDR2 SVGAGI. V gave up 8 bases and J gave up 3 bases, with 11 bases separating them. CDR3 bases: TGTGCCAGCCGGGCGGGAACCAATCAGCCCCAGCATTTT. Translating gives CASRAGTNQPQHF.

The chain has TRBV30 and TRBJ2-5, with 9 nucleotides matching TRBD2. The CDR3 is made up of 15 amino acids. V was clipped by 0 bases and J by 2 bases; unmatched bases: 4. Germline CDR1 is GTSNPN and CDR2 is SVGIG (reference sequence). The DNA for the CDR3 is TGTGCCTGGAGTGTACAAGCGGGGGGACAAGAGACCCAGTACTTC. The encoded protein is CAWSVQAGGQETQYF.

Comment on this clonotype: A junction boundary mismatches the germline segment, possibly from a read error. The CDR3 DNA reads TGTGCCAGCACCTTAGGGTCGACTCTCACCTACGAGCAGTACTTC. It specifies CASTLGSTLTYEQYF. The chain combines TRBV7-9 with TRBJ2-7; no firm D call. CDR3 length: 15 residues. CDR1 and CDR2 (germline): SEHNR, FQNEAQ (reference sequence).